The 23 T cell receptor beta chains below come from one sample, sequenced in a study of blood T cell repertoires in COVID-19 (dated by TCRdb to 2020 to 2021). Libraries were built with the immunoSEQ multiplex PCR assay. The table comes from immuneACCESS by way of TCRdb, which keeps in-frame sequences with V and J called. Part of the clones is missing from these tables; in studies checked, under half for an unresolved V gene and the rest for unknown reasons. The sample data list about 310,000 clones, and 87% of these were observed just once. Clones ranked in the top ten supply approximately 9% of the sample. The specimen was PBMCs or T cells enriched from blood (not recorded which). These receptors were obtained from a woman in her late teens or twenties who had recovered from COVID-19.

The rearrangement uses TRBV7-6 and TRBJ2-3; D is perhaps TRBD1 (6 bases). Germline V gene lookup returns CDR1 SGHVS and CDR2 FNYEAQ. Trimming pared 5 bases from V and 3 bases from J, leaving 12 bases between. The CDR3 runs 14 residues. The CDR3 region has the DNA TGTGCCAGCAGCCCCTGGACAGCTACAGATACGCAGTATTTT. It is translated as CASSPWTATDTQYF.

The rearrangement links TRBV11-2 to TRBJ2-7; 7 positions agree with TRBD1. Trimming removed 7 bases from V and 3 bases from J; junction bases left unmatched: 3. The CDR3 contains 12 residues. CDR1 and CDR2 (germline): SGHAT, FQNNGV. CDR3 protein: CASTPGGYEQYF. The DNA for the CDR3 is TGTGCCAGCACCCCAGGGGGCTACGAGCAGTACTTC.

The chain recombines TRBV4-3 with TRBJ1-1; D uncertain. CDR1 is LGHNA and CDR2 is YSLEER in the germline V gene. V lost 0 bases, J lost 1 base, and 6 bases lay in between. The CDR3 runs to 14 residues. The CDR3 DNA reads TGCGCCAGCAGCCAAGATCCCAGGAACACTGAAGCTTTCTTT. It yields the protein CASSQDPRNTEAFF.

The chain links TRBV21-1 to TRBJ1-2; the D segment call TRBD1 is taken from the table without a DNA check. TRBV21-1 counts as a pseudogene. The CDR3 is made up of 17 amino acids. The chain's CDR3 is CASSVKPLTGRLYGYTF. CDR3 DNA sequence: TGTGCCAGCAGCGTAAAGCCACTGACAGGAAGGCTCTATGGCTACACCTTC.

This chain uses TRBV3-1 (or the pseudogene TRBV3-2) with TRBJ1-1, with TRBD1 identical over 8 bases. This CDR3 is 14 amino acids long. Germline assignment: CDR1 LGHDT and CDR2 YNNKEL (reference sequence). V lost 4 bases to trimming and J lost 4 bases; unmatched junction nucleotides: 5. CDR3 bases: TGTGCCAGCAGCCGCCAGGGGGCGTCCACTGAAGCTTTCTTT. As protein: CASSRQGASTEAFF.

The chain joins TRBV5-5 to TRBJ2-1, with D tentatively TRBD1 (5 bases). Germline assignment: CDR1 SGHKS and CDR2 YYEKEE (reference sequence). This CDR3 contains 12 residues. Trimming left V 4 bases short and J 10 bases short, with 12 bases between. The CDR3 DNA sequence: TGTGCCAGCAGCAATATCCCAGGGGAGCAGTTCTTC. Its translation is CASSNIPGEQFF.

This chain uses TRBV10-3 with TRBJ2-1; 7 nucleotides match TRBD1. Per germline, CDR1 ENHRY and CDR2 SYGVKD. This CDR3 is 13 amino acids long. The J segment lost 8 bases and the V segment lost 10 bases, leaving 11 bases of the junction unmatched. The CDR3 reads CATAYYRGDEQFF. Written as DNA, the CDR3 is TGTGCCACCGCCTACTACAGGGGCGATGAGCAGTTCTTC.

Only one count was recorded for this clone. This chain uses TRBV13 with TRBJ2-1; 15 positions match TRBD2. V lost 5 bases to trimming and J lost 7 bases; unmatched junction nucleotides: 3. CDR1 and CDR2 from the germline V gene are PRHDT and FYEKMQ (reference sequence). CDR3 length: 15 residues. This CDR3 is CASSPGLAGGNEQFF. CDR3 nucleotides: TGTGCCAGCAGCCCCGGACTAGCGGGAGGGAATGAGCAGTTCTTC. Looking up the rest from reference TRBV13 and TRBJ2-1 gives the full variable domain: AAGVIQSPRHLIKEKRETATLKCYPIPRHDTVYWYQQGPGQDPQFLISFYEKMQSDKGSIPDRFSAQQFSDYHSELNMSSLELGDSALYFCASSPGLAGGNEQFFGPGTRLTVL.

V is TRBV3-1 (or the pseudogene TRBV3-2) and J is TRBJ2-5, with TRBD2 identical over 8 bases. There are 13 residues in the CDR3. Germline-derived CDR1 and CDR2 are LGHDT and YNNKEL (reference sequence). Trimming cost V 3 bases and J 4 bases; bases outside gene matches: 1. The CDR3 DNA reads TGTGCCAGCAGCCATCGGGGGGGAGAGACCCAGTACTTC. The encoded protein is CASSHRGGETQYF.

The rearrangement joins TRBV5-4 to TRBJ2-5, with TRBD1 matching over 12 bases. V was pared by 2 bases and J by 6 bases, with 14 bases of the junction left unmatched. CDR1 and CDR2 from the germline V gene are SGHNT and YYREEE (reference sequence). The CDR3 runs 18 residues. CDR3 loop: CASSLMGQGAITLKTQYF. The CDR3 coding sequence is TGTGCCAGCAGCTTAATGGGACAGGGGGCAATTACTTTGAAGACCCAGTACTTC.

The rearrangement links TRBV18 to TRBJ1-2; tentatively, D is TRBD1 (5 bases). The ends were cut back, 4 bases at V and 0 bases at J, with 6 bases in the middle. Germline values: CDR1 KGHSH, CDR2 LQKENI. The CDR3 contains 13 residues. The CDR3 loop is CASSQGTNYGYTF. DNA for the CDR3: TGTGCCAGCTCACAGGGGACTAACTATGGCTACACCTTC.

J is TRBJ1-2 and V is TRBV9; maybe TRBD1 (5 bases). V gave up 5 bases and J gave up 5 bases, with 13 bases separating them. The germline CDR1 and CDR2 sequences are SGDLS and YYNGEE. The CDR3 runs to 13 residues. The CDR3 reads CASRTEGPYGYTF. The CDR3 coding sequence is TGTGCCAGCAGAACGGAGGGACCTTATGGCTACACCTTC.

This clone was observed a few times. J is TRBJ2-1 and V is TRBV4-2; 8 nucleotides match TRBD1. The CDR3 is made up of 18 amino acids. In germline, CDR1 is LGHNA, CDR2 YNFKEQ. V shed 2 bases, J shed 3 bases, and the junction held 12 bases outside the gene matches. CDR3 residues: CASSQHRYMDRDYNEQFF. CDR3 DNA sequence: TGTGCCAGCAGCCAACACCGATACATGGACAGGGACTACAATGAGCAGTTCTTC.

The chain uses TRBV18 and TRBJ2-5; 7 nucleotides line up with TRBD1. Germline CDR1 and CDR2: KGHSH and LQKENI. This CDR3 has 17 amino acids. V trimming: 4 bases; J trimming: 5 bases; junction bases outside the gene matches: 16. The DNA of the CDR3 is TGTGCCAGCTCACGTCGGGCAGGGGGTGTGATCTTGGAGACCCAGTACTTC. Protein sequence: CASSRRAGGVILETQYF.

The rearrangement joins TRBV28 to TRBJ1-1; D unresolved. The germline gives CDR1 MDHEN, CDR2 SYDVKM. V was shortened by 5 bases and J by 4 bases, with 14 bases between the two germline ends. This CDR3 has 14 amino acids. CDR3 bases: TGTGCCAGCAGTCCAACCCCCCCGGGCACTGAAGCTTTCTTT. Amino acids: CASSPTPPGTEAFF.

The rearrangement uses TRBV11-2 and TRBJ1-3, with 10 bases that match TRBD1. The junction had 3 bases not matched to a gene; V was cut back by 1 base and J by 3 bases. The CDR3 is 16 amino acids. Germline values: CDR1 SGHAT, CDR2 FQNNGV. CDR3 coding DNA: TGTGCCAGCAGCTTAGTGGGACAGGGGAGTGGAAACACCATATATTTT. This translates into CASSLVGQGSGNTIYF.

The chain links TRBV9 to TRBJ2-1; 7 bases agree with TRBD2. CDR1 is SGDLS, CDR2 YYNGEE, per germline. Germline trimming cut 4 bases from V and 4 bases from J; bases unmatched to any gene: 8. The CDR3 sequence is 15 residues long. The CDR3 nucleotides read TGTGCCAGCAGCCCCGTGGGCGGGGGTTACAATGAGCAGTTCTTC. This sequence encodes CASSPVGGGYNEQFF.

The CDR3 region is CASSLGGSADTQYF. CDR3 sequence (DNA): TGTGCCAGCAGCTTAGGAGGTAGCGCAGATACGCAGTATTTT. The chain joins TRBV11-1 to TRBJ2-3; possible D gene TRBD2, 5 bases. Trimming pared 1 base from V and 4 bases from J, leaving 9 bases between. CDR1 SGHAT and CDR2 FQDESV come from the germline V gene (reference sequence). The CDR3 extends over 14 amino acids.

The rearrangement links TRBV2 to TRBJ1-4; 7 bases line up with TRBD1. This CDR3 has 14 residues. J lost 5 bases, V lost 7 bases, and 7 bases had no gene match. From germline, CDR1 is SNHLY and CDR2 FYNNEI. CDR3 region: CASNPGQRNEKLFF. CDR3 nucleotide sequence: TGTGCCAGCAACCCGGGACAGAGGAATGAAAAACTGTTTTTT. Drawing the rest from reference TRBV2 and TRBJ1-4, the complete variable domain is EPEVTQTPSHQVTQMGQEVILRCVPISNHLYFYWYRQILGQKVEFLVSFYNNEISEKSEIFDDQFSVERPDGSNFTLKIRSTKLEDSAMYFCASNPGQRNEKLFFGSGTQLSVL.

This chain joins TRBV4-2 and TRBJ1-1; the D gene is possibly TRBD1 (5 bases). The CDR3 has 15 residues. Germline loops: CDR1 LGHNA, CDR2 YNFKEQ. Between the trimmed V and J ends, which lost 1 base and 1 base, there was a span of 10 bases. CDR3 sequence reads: CASSQAGTGNTEAFF. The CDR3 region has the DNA TGTGCCAGCAGCCAAGCAGGGACTGGGAACACTGAAGCTTTCTTT.

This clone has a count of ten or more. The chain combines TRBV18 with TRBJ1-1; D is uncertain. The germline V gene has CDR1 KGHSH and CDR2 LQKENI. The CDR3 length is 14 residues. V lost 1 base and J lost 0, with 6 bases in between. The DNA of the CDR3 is TGTGCCAGCTCACCACTTAATGTGAACACTGAAGCTTTCTTT. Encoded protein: CASSPLNVNTEAFF.

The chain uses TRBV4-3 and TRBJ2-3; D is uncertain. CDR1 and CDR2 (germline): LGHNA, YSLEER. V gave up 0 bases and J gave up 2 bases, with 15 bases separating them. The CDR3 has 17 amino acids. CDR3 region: CASSQDPQGTVTDTQYF. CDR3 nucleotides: TGCGCCAGCAGCCAAGATCCCCAAGGTACAGTCACAGATACGCAGTATTTT.

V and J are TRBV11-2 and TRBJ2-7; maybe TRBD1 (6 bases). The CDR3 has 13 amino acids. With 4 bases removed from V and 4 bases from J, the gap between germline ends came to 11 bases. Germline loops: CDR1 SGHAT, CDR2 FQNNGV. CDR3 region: CASSSNRAYEQYF. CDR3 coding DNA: TGTGCCAGCAGCTCCAACAGGGCGTACGAGCAGTACTTC.